The rows below give T cell receptor beta chains drawn from one sample of a study of Tregs in tolerant kidney transplant recipients. Here immunoSEQ multiplex PCR was the method, and the copy in TCRdb shows in-frame clones only, minus some. The sample lists approximately 60,000 clones; around four fifths were seen once. The sample comprised CD4+ T cells from blood. These receptors all come from a human donor in good health. Both conserved end residues are part of each CDR3. D genes are given only for firm matches. The size field is filled for only some rows; it gives once, few, many or a size class.

J,size,D,V,DNA,CDR3
TRBJ2-5,-,-,TRBV5-1,TGCGCCAGCAGGCTGTTTGTTATAGGACAGCGAGCTGATTCAAAGACCCAGTACTTC,CASRLFVIGQRADSKTQYF
TRBJ1-1,-,-,TRBV7-2,TGTGCCAGCAGCTTAAGCGGGGGTGAAGCTTTCTTT,CASSLSGGEAFF
TRBJ2-2,-,-,TRBV18,TGTGCCAGTCACAGCCCGAACACCGGGGAGCTGTTTTTT,CASHSPNTGELFF
TRBJ1-1,-,-,TRBV7-2,TGTGCCAGCAGCTCCCTGGTGGTAACTGAAGCTTTCTTT,CASSSLVVTEAFF
TRBJ1-1,-,-,TRBV9,TGTGCCAGCAGCGGAGACAGCTCGAACACTGAAGCTTTCTTT,CASSGDSSNTEAFF
TRBJ2-7,once,-,TRBV19,TGTGCCAGTAGTACTCGTGGGGTCCAGGGCGGCTACGAGCAGTACTTC,CASSTRGVQGGYEQYF
TRBJ1-2,once,-,TRBV6-5,TGTGCCAGCAGTTACTCGCCCCTCGTGGGGGTATATGGCTACACCTTC,CASSYSPLVGVYGYTF
TRBJ1-1,-,-,TRBV9,TGTGCCAGCAGCAGGGGGGGGCTGGACACTGAAGCTTTCTTT,CASSRGGLDTEAFF
TRBJ1-5,-,TRBD1,TRBV28,TGTGCCAGCAGACTTATTGGACAGGGATTGCGGCCCCAGCATTTT,CASRLIGQGLRPQHF
TRBJ1-2,once,-,TRBV5-6,TGTGCCAGCAGCAAATTCCACGCATATGGCTACACCTTC,CASSKFHAYGYTF
TRBJ1-1,-,-,TRBV6-5,TGTGCCAGCAGTTCTCGGGGAGTAAGGGGCACTGAAGCTTTCTTT,CASSSRGVRGTEAFF
TRBJ2-1,-,TRBD2,TRBV5-4,TGTGCCAGCAGCTTCGGAGCGGGGGACATTTACAATGAGCAGTTCTTC,CASSFGAGDIYNEQFF
TRBJ2-2,-,-,TRBV2,TGTGCCAGCGGACACACCCGGGGCGGGGAGCTGTTTTTT,CASGHTRGGELFF